These T cell receptor beta chains were read from a single sample in a study of liver allograft versus peripheral blood T cells. TCRdb re-called the reads with MiXCR, one entry per CDR3 protein. The sample comprises 5,500 to 7,000 distinct CDR3 sequences, roughly 15% of which are singletons, and approximately 49% rests with the top ten. The source is a human patient who had a liver transplant. Among the T cells, some may be from the graft donor. CDR3s include the opening cysteine and the closing phenylalanine or tryptophan. Fields, in order: J gene, D gene, clone size, V gene, CDR3 protein, CDR3 DNA. D genes are given only for firm matches. Not every row has a clone size; where given, it reads once, few, many or a size class.

TRBJ1-3 | - | - | TRBV28 | CASSLGLHSGNTIYF | TGTGCCAGCAGTTTAGGGTTACACTCTGGAAACACCATATATTTT
TRBJ1-2 | - | few | TRBV9 | CASSTHSGFPDGYTF | TGTGCCAGCAGCACCCATTCGGGCTTTCCGGATGGCTACACCTTC
TRBJ2-7 | - | - | TRBV5-4 | CASSLGGLYEQYF | TGTGCCAGCAGCTTAGGCGGACTCTACGAGCAGTACTTC
TRBJ1-6 | - | many | TRBV6-1 | CASSLRQENSPLHF | TGTGCCAGCAGTTTAAGACAGGAAAATTCACCCCTCCACTTT
TRBJ1-1 | - | - | TRBV28 | CASSLSPGLNTEAFF | TGTGCCAGCAGTTTATCTCCGGGCTTGAACACTGAAGCTTTCTTT
TRBJ2-7 | TRBD2 | few | TRBV28 | CASSFVGTTLYEQYF | TGTGCCAGCAGTTTCGTTGGGACTACCCTCTACGAGCAGTACTTC
TRBJ2-1 | TRBD2 | few | TRBV30 | CAWGTSGSGEQFF | TGTGCCTGGGGGACTAGCGGGAGTGGGGAGCAGTTCTTC
TRBJ1-5 | - | few | TRBV6-5 | CASSYGVGNQPQHF | TGTGCCAGCAGTTACGGAGTCGGCAATCAGCCCCAGCATTTT
TRBJ1-1 | - | few | TRBV6-5 | CASSFQYDWEGNTEAFF | TGTGCCAGCAGTTTTCAATACGATTGGGAGGGGAACACTGAAGCTTTCTTT
TRBJ2-1 | - | many | TRBV5-6 | CASSYQGGYNEQFF | TGTGCCAGCAGCTATCAGGGTGGGTACAATGAGCAGTTCTTC
TRBJ1-1 | TRBD1 | - | TRBV7-9 | CASSLPGTGDTEAFF | TGTGCCAGCAGCCTGCCCGGGACAGGGGACACTGAAGCTTTCTTT
TRBJ1-2 | TRBD1 | medium-sized | TRBV7-9 | CASSLAWGQGYGYTF | TGTGCCAGCAGCTTAGCGTGGGGACAGGGCTATGGCTACACCTTC
TRBJ1-4 | - | - | TRBV28 | CASSLYQGTENEKLFF | TGTGCCAGCAGTCTCTACCAAGGGACGGAAAATGAAAAACTGTTTTTT
TRBJ2-1 | TRBD2 | many | TRBV12-3/TRBV12-4 | CASSLGLAGVGEQFF | TGTGCCAGCAGTTTAGGACTAGCGGGAGTCGGTGAGCAGTTCTTC
TRBJ1-1 | TRBD1 | medium-sized | TRBV6-5 | CASSTGGQVTEAFF | TGTGCCAGCAGTACAGGGGGCCAGGTCACTGAAGCTTTCTTT
TRBJ1-1 | - | many | TRBV27 | CASKSWNTEAFF | TGTGCCAGCAAGTCATGGAACACTGAAGCTTTCTTT
TRBJ1-5 | - | few | TRBV30 | CAWSILNQPQHF | TGTGCCTGGAGCATCCTGAATCAGCCCCAGCATTTT
TRBJ2-1 | - | many | TRBV6-2/TRBV6-3 | CASSYSGDYNEQFF | TGTGCCAGCAGTTACTCAGGCGACTACAATGAGCAGTTCTTC
TRBJ1-2 | TRBD1 | medium-sized | TRBV13 | CASSLGTGPLYGYTF | TGTGCCAGCAGCTTAGGGACAGGGCCTCTTTATGGCTACACCTTC
TRBJ1-2 | - | medium-sized | TRBV15 | CATSRDIWRQGGYTF | TGTGCCACCAGCAGAGATATCTGGAGACAAGGTGGCTACACCTTC
TRBJ2-3 | TRBD2 | medium-sized | TRBV24-1 | CATSDLMTSGGTDTQYF | TGTGCCACCAGTGATTTGATGACTAGCGGGGGCACAGATACGCAGTATTTT
TRBJ2-1 | TRBD2 | many | TRBV5-6 | CASSFGRNNEQFF | TGTGCCAGCAGCTTCGGGAGGAACAATGAGCAGTTCTTC
TRBJ2-7 | TRBD2 | few | TRBV5-4 | CASSPGGSEQYF | TGTGCCAGCAGCCCGGGAGGGAGCGAGCAGTACTTC
TRBJ1-3 | - | many | TRBV10-3 | CAIMQTGNTIYF | TGTGCCATCATGCAGACTGGAAACACCATATATTTT
TRBJ1-2 | TRBD1 | medium-sized | TRBV27 | CASSGDSYGYTF | TGTGCCAGCAGTGGGGACAGCTATGGCTACACCTTC
TRBJ1-1 | - | - | TRBV7-9 | CASSPYPVGETEAFF | TGTGCCAGCAGCCCGTACCCGGTGGGGGAGACTGAAGCTTTCTTT
TRBJ2-5 | - | few | TRBV27 | CASSYGGRVQETQYF | TGTGCCAGCAGTTACGGGGGCCGGGTCCAAGAGACCCAGTACTTC
TRBJ1-1 | - | few | TRBV5-4 | CASNLGGGDTEAFF | TGTGCCAGCAACCTAGGCGGCGGGGACACTGAAGCTTTCTTT
TRBJ1-2 | - | medium-sized | TRBV27 | CASSPGQGHGYTF | TGTGCCAGCAGCCCCGGGCAGGGTCACGGCTACACCTTC
TRBJ1-1 | - | medium-sized | TRBV28 | CASSSWTGNTEAFF | TGTGCCAGCAGTTCCTGGACGGGGAACACTGAAGCTTTCTTT
TRBJ1-6 | TRBD1 | medium-sized | TRBV13 | CASSFDRASSYNSPLHF | TGTGCCAGCAGCTTCGACAGGGCTAGCTCCTATAATTCACCCCTCCACTTT
TRBJ1-3 | TRBD1 | medium-sized | TRBV10-3 | CAISGQDDSGNTIYF | TGTGCCATCAGCGGACAGGACGACTCTGGAAACACCATATATTTT
TRBJ2-7 | TRBD2 | - | TRBV12-3/TRBV12-4 | CASSFLWTSGTYEQYF | TGTGCCAGCAGTTTCCTCTGGACTAGCGGGACCTACGAGCAGTACTTC
TRBJ1-2 | - | many | TRBV24-1 | CATSDLDDRPGYTF | TGTGCCACCAGTGATTTGGACGACAGGCCCGGCTACACCTTC
TRBJ2-1 | - | medium-sized | TRBV6-6 | CASSSFSGLPYNEQFF | TGTGCCAGCAGCTCCTTCTCGGGGTTGCCTTACAATGAGCAGTTCTTC
TRBJ2-3 | TRBD1 | medium-sized | TRBV28 | CASRRTGEGDTQYF | TGTGCCAGCAGGAGGACAGGGGAGGGGGATACGCAGTATTTT
TRBJ2-1 | - | medium-sized | TRBV27 | CASSLSGRHEQFF | TGTGCCAGCAGTTTATCGGGGCGCCATGAGCAGTTCTTC
TRBJ2-1 | - | many | TRBV6-5 | CASSDTGMGGIVEQFF | TGTGCCAGCAGTGATACCGGGATGGGGGGCATAGTTGAGCAGTTCTTC
TRBJ2-7 | TRBD2 | once | TRBV14 | CASSHPEAGGSYEQYF | TGTGCCAGCAGCCATCCCGAAGCGGGGGGTTCGTACGAGCAGTACTTC